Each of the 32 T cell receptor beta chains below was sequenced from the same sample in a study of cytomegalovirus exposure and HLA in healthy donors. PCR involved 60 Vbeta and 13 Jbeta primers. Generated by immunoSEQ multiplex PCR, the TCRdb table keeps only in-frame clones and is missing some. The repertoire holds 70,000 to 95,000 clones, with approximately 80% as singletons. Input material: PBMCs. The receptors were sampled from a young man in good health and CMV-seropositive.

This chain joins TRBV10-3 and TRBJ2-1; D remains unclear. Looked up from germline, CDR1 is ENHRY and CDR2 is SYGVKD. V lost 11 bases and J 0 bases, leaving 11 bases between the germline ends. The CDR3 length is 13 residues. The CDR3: CAVRSSSYNEQFF. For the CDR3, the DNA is TGTGCCGTCCGCTCCAGCTCCTACAATGAGCAGTTCTTC.

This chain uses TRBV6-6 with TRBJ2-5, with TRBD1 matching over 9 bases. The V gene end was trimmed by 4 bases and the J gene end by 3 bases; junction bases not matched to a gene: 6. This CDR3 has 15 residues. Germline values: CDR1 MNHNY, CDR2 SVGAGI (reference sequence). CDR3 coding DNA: TGTGCCAGCAGTTCCGGACAGGGGATCAAAGAGACCCAGTACTTC. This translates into CASSSGQGIKETQYF.

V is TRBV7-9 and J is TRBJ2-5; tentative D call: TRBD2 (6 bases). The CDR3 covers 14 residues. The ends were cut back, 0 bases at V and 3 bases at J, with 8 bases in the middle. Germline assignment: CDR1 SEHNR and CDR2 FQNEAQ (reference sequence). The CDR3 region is CASSLARREETQYF. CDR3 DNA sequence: TGTGCCAGCAGCTTAGCGCGGAGGGAAGAGACCCAGTACTTC.

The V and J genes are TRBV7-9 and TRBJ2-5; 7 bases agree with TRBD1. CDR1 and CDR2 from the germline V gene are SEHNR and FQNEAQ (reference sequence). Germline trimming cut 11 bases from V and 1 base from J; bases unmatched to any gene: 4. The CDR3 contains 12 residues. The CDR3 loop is CAGRQGQETQYF. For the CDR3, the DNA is TGTGCCGGAAGACAGGGCCAAGAGACCCAGTACTTC.

The chain's CDR3 is CASSLGQSTYEQYF. In nucleotides, the CDR3 is TGTGCCAGCAGTCTGGGACAGTCTACCTACGAGCAGTACTTC. The chain carries TRBV28 and TRBJ2-7, with 7 bases aligning to TRBD1. CDR1 is MDHEN, CDR2 SYDVKM, per germline. The CDR3 loop spans 14 amino acids. The V gene end was trimmed by 5 bases and the J gene end by 2 bases; junction bases not matched to a gene: 6.

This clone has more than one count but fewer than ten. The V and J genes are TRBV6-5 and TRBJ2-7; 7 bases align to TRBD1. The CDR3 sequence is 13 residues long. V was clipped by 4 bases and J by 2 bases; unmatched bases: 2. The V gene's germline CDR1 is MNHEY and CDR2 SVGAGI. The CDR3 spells CASSSTGPYEQYF. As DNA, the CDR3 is TGTGCCAGCAGTTCGACAGGGCCCTACGAGCAGTACTTC.

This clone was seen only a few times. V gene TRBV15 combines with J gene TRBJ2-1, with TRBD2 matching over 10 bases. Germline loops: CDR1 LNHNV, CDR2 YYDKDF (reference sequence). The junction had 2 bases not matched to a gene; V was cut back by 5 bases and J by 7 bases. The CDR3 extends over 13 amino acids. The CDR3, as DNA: TGTGCCACCAGCTTAGCGGGAGGTAATGAGCAGTTCTTC. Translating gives CATSLAGGNEQFF.

This CDR3 reads CASSPASGQGSGNTIYF. CDR3 DNA: TGTGCCAGCTCACCAGCTTCGGGACAGGGGAGCGGAAACACCATATATTTT. The J gene is TRBJ1-3, the V gene TRBV18; 10 bases agree with TRBD1. Losses at the gene ends were 2 bases for V and 4 bases for J; bases not matched to a gene: 8. This CDR3 is 17 amino acids long. CDR1 is KGHSH and CDR2 is LQKENI in the germline V gene.

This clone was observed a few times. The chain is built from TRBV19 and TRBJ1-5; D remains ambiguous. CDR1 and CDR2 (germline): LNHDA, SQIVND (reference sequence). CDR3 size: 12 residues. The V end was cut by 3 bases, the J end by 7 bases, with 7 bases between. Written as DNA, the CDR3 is TGTGCCAGTAGTATCGGGGTCCAGCCCCAGCATTTT. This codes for CASSIGVQPQHF.

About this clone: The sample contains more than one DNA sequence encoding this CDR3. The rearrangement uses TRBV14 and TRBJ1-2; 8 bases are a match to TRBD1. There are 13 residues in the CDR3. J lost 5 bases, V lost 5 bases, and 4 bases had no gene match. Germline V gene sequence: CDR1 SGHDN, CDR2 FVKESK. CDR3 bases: TGTGCCAGCAGCTACAGGGGGTCATATGGCTACACCTTC. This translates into CASSYRGSYGYTF.

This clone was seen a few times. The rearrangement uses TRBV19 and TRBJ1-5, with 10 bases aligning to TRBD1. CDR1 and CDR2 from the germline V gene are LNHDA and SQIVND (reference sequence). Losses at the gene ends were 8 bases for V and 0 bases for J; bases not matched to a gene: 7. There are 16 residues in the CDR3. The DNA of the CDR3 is TGTGCCAGTGGGGGGACAGGGGAGGGTAGCAATCAGCCCCAGCATTTT. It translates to CASGGTGEGSNQPQHF.

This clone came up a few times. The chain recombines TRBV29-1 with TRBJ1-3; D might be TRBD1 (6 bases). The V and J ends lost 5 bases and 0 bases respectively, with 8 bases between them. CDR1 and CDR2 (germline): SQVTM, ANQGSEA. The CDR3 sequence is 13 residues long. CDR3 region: CSVRTASGNTIYF. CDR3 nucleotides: TGCAGCGTTAGGACAGCCTCTGGAAACACCATATATTTT.

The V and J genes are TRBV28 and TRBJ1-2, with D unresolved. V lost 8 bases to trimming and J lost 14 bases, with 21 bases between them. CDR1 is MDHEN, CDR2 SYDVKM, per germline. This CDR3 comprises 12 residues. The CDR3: CASLTGKTHWTF. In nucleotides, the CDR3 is TGTGCCAGCCTCACCGGGAAGACCCATTGGACCTTC.

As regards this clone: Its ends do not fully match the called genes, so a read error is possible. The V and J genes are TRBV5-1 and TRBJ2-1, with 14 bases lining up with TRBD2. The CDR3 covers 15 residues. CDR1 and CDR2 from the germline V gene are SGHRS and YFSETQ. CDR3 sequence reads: CAGSPGLAGDNEQFF. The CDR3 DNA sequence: TGCGCCGGCAGCCCGGGACTAGCGGGAGACAATGAGCAGTTCTTC. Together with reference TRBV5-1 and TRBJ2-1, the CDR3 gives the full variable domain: KAGVTQTPRYLIKTRGQQVTLSCSPISGHRSVSWYQQTPGQGLQFLFEYFSETQRNKGNFPGRFSGRQFSNSRSEMNVSTLELGDSALYLCAGSPGLAGDNEQFFGPGTRLTVL.

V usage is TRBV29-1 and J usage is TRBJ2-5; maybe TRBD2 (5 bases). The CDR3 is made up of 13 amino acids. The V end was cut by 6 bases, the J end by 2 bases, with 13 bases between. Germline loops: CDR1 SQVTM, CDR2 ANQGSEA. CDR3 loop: CSVIRGFQETQYF. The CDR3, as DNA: TGCAGCGTCATTAGAGGGTTTCAAGAGACCCAGTACTTC.

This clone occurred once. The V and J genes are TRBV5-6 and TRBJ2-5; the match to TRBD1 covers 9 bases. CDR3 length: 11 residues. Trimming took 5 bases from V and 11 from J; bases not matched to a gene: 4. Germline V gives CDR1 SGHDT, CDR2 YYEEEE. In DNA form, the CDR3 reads TGTGCCAGCAGACGGGACAGGGAGCAGTACTTC. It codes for CASRRDREQYF.

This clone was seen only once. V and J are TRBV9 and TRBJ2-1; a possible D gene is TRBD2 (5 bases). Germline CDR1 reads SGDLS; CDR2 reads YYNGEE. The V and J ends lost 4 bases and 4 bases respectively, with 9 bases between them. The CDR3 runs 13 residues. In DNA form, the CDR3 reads TGTGCCAGCAGCCCGGGGTTATACAATGAGCAGTTCTTC. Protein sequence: CASSPGLYNEQFF.

CDR3 nucleotide sequence: TGTGCCAGCGTGGCAGGGGCAGTAGATACGCAGTATTTT. It encodes CASVAGAVDTQYF. The chain employs TRBV2 and TRBJ2-3; D is perhaps TRBD1 (6 bases). From germline, CDR1 is SNHLY and CDR2 FYNNEI. V was shortened by 8 bases and J by 5 bases, with 14 bases between the two germline ends. The CDR3 has 13 amino acids.

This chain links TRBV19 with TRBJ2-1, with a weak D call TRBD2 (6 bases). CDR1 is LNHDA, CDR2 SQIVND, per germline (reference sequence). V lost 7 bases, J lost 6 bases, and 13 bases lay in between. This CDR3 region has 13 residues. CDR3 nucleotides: TGTGCCAGTACCGAGGGACTCCGCAATGAGCAGTTCTTC. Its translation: CASTEGLRNEQFF.

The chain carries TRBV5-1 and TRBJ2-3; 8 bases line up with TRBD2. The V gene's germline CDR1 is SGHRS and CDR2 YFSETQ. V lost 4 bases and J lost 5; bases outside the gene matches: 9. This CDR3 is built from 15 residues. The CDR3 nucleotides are TGCGCCAGCAGCCACTCCGGGACTAGTCAAGATACGCAGTATTTT. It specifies CASSHSGTSQDTQYF.

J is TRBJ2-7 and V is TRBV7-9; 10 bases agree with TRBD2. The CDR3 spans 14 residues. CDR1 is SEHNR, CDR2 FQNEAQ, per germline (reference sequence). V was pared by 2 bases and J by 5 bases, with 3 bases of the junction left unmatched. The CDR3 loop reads CASSLFLAGDEQYF. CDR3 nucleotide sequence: TGTGCCAGCAGCTTATTTCTAGCGGGAGACGAGCAGTACTTC.

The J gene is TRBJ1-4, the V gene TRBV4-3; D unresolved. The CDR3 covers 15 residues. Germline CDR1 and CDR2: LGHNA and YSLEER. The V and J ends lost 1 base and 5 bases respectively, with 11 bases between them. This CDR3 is CASSQGTEKNEKLFF. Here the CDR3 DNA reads TGCGCCAGCAGCCAAGGTACAGAAAAGAATGAAAAACTGTTTTTT.

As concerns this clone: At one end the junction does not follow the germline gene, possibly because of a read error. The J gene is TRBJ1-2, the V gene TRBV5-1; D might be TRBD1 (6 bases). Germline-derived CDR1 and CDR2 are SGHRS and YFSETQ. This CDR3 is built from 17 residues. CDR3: CASTLTPSGTSLLGYTF. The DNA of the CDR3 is TGCGCCAGCACCTTGACACCATCCGGGACATCGCTTCTTGGCTACACCTTC.

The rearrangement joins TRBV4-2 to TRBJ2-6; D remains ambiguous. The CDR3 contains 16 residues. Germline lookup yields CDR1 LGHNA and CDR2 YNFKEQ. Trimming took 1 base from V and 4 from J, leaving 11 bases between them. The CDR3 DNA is TGTGCCAGCAGCCAAGTGGTTGCGAGGGGGGCCAACGTCCTGACTTTC. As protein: CASSQVVARGANVLTF.

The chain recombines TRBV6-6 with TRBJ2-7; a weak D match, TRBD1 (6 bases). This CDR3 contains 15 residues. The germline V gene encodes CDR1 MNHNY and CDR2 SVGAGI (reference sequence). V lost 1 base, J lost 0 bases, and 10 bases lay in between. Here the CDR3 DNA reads TGTGCCAGCAGTTACTTATGGACAGTCTCCTACGAGCAGTACTTC. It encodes CASSYLWTVSYEQYF.

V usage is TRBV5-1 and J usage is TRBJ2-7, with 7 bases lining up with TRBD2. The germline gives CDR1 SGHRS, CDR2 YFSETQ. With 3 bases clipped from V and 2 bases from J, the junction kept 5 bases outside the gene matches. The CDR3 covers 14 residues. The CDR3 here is CASSSQREPYEQYF. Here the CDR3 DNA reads TGCGCCAGCAGCTCCCAGCGGGAACCCTACGAGCAGTACTTC.

The CDR3 nucleotides are TGTGCCATCAGTGGGGAGAGCAATCAGCCCCAGCATTTT. This translates into CAISGESNQPQHF. The chain couples TRBV10-3 to TRBJ1-5; the D is unclear. CDR3 size: 13 residues. V gave up 4 bases and J gave up 1 base, with 5 bases separating them. Germline V CDR1 and CDR2: ENHRY, SYGVKD.

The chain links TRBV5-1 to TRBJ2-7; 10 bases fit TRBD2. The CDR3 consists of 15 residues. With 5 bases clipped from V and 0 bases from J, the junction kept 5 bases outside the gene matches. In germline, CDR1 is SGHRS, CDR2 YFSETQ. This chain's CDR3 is CASRLAGDRSYEQYF. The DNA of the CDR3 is TGCGCCAGCAGGCTAGCGGGAGATCGCTCCTACGAGCAGTACTTC.

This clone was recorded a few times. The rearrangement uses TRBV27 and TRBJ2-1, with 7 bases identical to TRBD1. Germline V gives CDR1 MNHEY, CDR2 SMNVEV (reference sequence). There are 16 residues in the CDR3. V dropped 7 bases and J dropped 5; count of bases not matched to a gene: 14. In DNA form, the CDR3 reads TGTGCCAGCAACACGTACCGGGACAGAGGTAACAATGAGCAGTTCTTC. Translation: CASNTYRDRGNNEQFF.

The CDR3, as DNA: TGTGCCAGCAGCTTATTTGCCGCCACTCTCGAAGAAAAACTGTTTTTT. Translating gives CASSLFAATLEEKLFF. The chain links TRBV7-9 to TRBJ1-4; D remains ambiguous. The CDR3 consists of 16 residues. The germline CDR1 and CDR2 sequences are SEHNR and FQNEAQ (reference sequence). Trimming took 2 bases from V and 8 from J, leaving 18 bases between them.

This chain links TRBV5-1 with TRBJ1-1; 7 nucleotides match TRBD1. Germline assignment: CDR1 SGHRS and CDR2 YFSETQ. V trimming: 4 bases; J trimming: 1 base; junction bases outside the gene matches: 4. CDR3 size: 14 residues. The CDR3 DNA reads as TGCGCCAGCAGCCTAGGACAGGCGAACACTGAAGCTTTCTTT. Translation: CASSLGQANTEAFF.

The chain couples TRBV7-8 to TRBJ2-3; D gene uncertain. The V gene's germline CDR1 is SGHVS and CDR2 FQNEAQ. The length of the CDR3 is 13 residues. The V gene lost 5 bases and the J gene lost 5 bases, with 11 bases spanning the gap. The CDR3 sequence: CASSPPRVDTQYF. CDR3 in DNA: TGTGCCAGCAGCCCTCCGCGCGTAGATACGCAGTATTTT.